The present T cell receptor beta chain was sequenced within a study of cytomegalovirus exposure and HLA in healthy donors. The PCR ran on 60 Vbeta and 13 Jbeta primers. The table came from immunoSEQ multiplex PCR; TCRdb's copy has only in-frame clones and leaves some out. This repertoire includes some 56,000 clones. The V and J ends lost 4 bases and 3 bases respectively, with 9 bases between them. CDR1 is MNHNS and CDR2 is SASEGT in the germline V gene. The CDR3 runs to 13 residues. This clonotype was sampled from a woman aged 30 to 39 in good health and CMV-seropositive. Source material: PBMCs. The rearrangement joins TRBV6-1 to TRBJ1-1, with D unresolved. The CDR3 reads CASSVHRDTEAFF. The CDR3 DNA reads as TGTGCCAGCAGTGTACATCGGGACACTGAAGCTTTCTTT.